The present TCR beta chain was sequenced within a study of post-analysis software for immune sequencing data. Study-wide results and caveats: By F measure, samples from a shared preparation batch strongly co-clustered. For normalized Chao1 diversity, multiple sclerosis patients scored significantly lower than controls did.

As concerns this clonotype: The antigen is unknown.

Libraries were made from TCR beta cDNA, and they carried unique molecular identifiers. TCRdb re-called the PCR reads through MiXCR, storing one row per CDR3 protein. Here the sample spans about 760,000 distinct CDR3 sequences, 25% to 30% being singletons. The TCR sequence derives from a girl aged 5 to 17 with multiple sclerosis. Specimen: blood.

CDR3 sequence reads: CASSARDRGFGQPQHF. DNA for the CDR3: TGTGCCAGCAGCGCCCGGGACAGGGGTTTTGGGCAGCCCCAGCATTTT. The chain couples TRBV9 to TRBJ1-5; 10 bases agree with TRBD1. Germline-derived CDR1 and CDR2 are SGDLS and YYNGEE. This CDR3 spans 16 amino acids. V lost 3 bases and J lost 7; bases outside the gene matches: 10.